A selection of T cell receptor beta chains follows, all from one sample in a study of cytomegalovirus exposure and HLA in healthy donors. Assay used: immunoSEQ multiplex PCR; TCRdb lists only in-frame clones, some missing. The repertoire holds 140,000 to 150,000 clones, under 70% seen once, with 6% to 8% in the top ten. What was sequenced was PBMCs. These receptor sequences come from a woman aged 55-75 years in good health and CMV-seronegative. CDR3s include the opening cysteine and the closing phenylalanine or tryptophan. Fields, in order: J gene, clone size, V gene, D gene, CDR3 protein, CDR3 DNA. A D gene is named only where the DNA matches it firmly. Some rows mark clone size as missing; the rest say once, few, many or name a class of expanded clone.

J: TRBJ2-2
size: NA
V: TRBV9
D: TRBD2
CDR3: CASSPRPGGSTGELFF
DNA: TGTGCCAGCAGCCCCCGCCCGGGAGGCTCCACCGGGGAGCTGTTTTTT

J: TRBJ2-3
size: NA
V: TRBV19
D: TRBD2
CDR3: CASKLAGGRDTQYF
DNA: TGTGCCAGTAAGCTAGCGGGCGGAAGAGATACGCAGTATTTT

J: TRBJ2-7
size: once
V: TRBV6-1
D: TRBD1
CDR3: CASSSKGDRAYEQYF
DNA: TGTGCCAGCAGTTCAAAGGGGGACAGGGCCTACGAGCAGTACTTC

J: TRBJ2-3
size: NA
V: TRBV5-8
D: NA
CDR3: CASSLATRVSDTQYF
DNA: TGTGCCAGCAGCCTCGCTACCCGGGTATCAGATACGCAGTATTTT

J: TRBJ2-7
size: NA
V: TRBV2
D: NA
CDR3: CASTRTVFEQYF
DNA: TGTGCCAGCACCAGGACAGTTTTCGAGCAGTACTTC

J: TRBJ2-7
size: NA
V: TRBV7-2
D: TRBD2
CDR3: CASSPSAGGGGAKEQYF
DNA: TGTGCCAGCAGCCCCTCGGCCGGGGGCGGGGGGGCCAAGGAGCAGTACTTC

J: TRBJ1-6
size: NA
V: TRBV9
D: NA
CDR3: CASSVESDSNSPLHF
DNA: TGTGCCAGCAGCGTAGAATCAGACAGTAATTCACCCCTCCACTTT

J: TRBJ1-2
size: few
V: TRBV5-1
D: NA
CDR3: CASSLVNRNDYGYTF
DNA: TGCGCCAGCAGCTTGGTGAACAGGAATGACTATGGCTACACCTTC

J: TRBJ1-1
size: once
V: TRBV6-5
D: NA
CDR3: CASSAEVYTEAFF
DNA: TGTGCCAGCAGTGCTGAGGTATACACTGAAGCTTTCTTT

J: TRBJ2-2
size: once
V: TRBV18
D: NA
CDR3: CASSPGVANTGELFF
DNA: TGTGCCAGCTCACCAGGAGTGGCGAACACCGGGGAGCTGTTTTTT

J: TRBJ2-2
size: NA
V: TRBV6-1
D: NA
CDR3: CASSLHKINSGELFF
DNA: TGTGCCAGCAGTTTACACAAGATTAATTCCGGGGAGCTGTTTTTT

J: TRBJ2-3
size: NA
V: TRBV5-1
D: NA
CDR3: CASSLSGPDTQYF
DNA: TGCGCCAGCAGCTTAAGTGGCCCAGATACGCAGTATTTT

J: TRBJ2-3
size: NA
V: TRBV7-2
D: TRBD2
CDR3: CASSPRLAGGGDTQYF
DNA: TGTGCCAGCAGCCCTCGACTAGCGGGGGGTGGAGATACGCAGTATTTT

J: TRBJ2-5
size: NA
V: TRBV5-1
D: NA
CDR3: CASSLGGVPQETQYF
DNA: TGCGCCAGCAGCTTGGGGGGCGTACCCCAAGAGACCCAGTACTTC

J: TRBJ1-6
size: NA
V: TRBV2
D: TRBD1
CDR3: CARQQGRNSPLHF
DNA: TGTGCCCGCCAACAGGGGAGGAATTCACCCCTCCACTTT

J: TRBJ1-2
size: NA
V: TRBV19
D: TRBD1
CDR3: CASSRSGQGYNYGYTF
DNA: TGTGCCAGTAGTAGATCGGGACAGGGGTATAACTATGGCTACACCTTC

J: TRBJ2-5
size: NA
V: TRBV27
D: TRBD2
CDR3: CASSLLGLAGSRETQYF
DNA: TGTGCCAGCAGTTTACTCGGACTAGCGGGATCTAGGGAGACCCAGTACTTC

J: TRBJ1-2
size: once
V: TRBV19
D: NA
CDR3: CASSWQGSDPNYGYTF
DNA: TGTGCCAGTAGTTGGCAGGGTAGTGACCCTAACTATGGCTACACCTTC

J: TRBJ2-1
size: NA
V: TRBV10-1
D: NA
CDR3: CASSFPDEQFF
DNA: TGCGCCAGCAGCTTCCCGGATGAGCAGTTCTTC

J: TRBJ2-2
size: NA
V: TRBV4-1
D: TRBD2
CDR3: CASSQAGRGDTGELFF
DNA: TGCGCCAGCAGCCAGGCAGGACGGGGGGACACCGGGGAGCTGTTTTTT

J: TRBJ1-4
size: NA
V: TRBV7-2
D: TRBD1
CDR3: CASSVQGASNEKLFF
DNA: TGTGCCAGCAGCGTACAGGGGGCGTCTAATGAAAAACTGTTTTTT

J: TRBJ2-5
size: NA
V: TRBV7-9
D: NA
CDR3: CASSSSETQYF
DNA: TGTGCCAGCAGCTCGAGTGAGACCCAGTACTTC

J: TRBJ1-5
size: few
V: TRBV4-3
D: NA
CDR3: CASSQDLGGHQHF
DNA: TGCGCCAGCAGCCAAGATCTGGGAGGGCACCAGCATTTT

J: TRBJ2-7
size: NA
V: TRBV19
D: TRBD2
CDR3: CASSTSGLSYEQYF
DNA: TGTGCCAGTAGCACTAGCGGTCTCTCCTACGAGCAGTACTTC

J: TRBJ2-3
size: NA
V: TRBV9
D: NA
CDR3: CASSFNTDTQYF
DNA: TGTGCCAGCAGCTTTAACACAGATACGCAGTATTTT

J: TRBJ1-6
size: NA
V: TRBV21-1
D: NA
CDR3: CASSKAPGSPLHF
DNA: TGTGCCAGCAGCAAAGCGCCGGGTTCACCCCTCCACTTT

J: TRBJ2-5
size: few
V: TRBV28
D: TRBD1
CDR3: CASSPLGTGVQETQYF
DNA: TGTGCCAGCAGCCCCCTGGGGACAGGGGTTCAAGAGACCCAGTACTTC

J: TRBJ2-5
size: NA
V: TRBV5-1
D: TRBD1
CDR3: CASSGRGRETQYF
DNA: TGCGCCAGCAGCGGTAGGGGGCGGGAGACCCAGTACTTC

J: TRBJ2-5
size: few
V: TRBV29-1
D: TRBD1
CDR3: CSVGMTGGAETQYF
DNA: TGCAGCGTGGGGATGACAGGGGGCGCAGAGACCCAGTACTTC

J: TRBJ2-3
size: NA
V: TRBV2
D: TRBD1
CDR3: CASSERDRVTDTQYF
DNA: TGTGCCAGCAGTGAAAGGGACAGGGTCACAGATACGCAGTATTTT

J: TRBJ1-3
size: NA
V: TRBV6-5
D: TRBD1
CDR3: CASRTTGGAGNTIYF
DNA: TGTGCCAGCAGAACTACAGGGGGCGCTGGAAACACCATATATTTT

J: TRBJ1-6
size: NA
V: TRBV5-1
D: NA
CDR3: CASSLDGGNSPLHF
DNA: TGCGCCAGCAGCTTGGACGGGGGAAATTCACCCCTCCACTTT

J: TRBJ2-1
size: NA
V: TRBV5-1
D: NA
CDR3: CASTRLVLGNEQFF
DNA: TGCGCCAGCACCCGGTTGGTTCTCGGCAATGAGCAGTTCTTC

J: TRBJ2-1
size: few
V: TRBV7-2
D: TRBD2
CDR3: CASSSRTSGRSSYNEQFF
DNA: TGTGCCAGCAGCTCCAGGACTAGCGGGAGGAGCTCCTACAATGAGCAGTTCTTC

J: TRBJ2-1
size: few
V: TRBV29-1
D: NA
CDR3: CSVEDRGGAGDEQFF
DNA: TGCAGCGTTGAAGATCGAGGGGGGGCCGGAGATGAGCAGTTCTTC

J: TRBJ2-2
size: NA
V: TRBV19
D: TRBD1
CDR3: CASSRRQGTGELFF
DNA: TGTGCCAGTAGTAGAAGACAGGGAACCGGGGAGCTGTTTTTT

J: TRBJ2-1
size: NA
V: TRBV9
D: TRBD2
CDR3: CASSVGGRTSGSNEQFF
DNA: TGTGCCAGCAGCGTAGGTGGTCGGACTAGCGGGAGCAATGAGCAGTTCTTC

J: TRBJ2-7
size: NA
V: TRBV7-2
D: NA
CDR3: CASSLRLGRIQSSYEQYF
DNA: TGTGCCAGCAGCTTACGGTTGGGGCGGATTCAGAGCTCCTACGAGCAGTACTTC

J: TRBJ2-3
size: few
V: TRBV19
D: TRBD2
CDR3: CASSIMRGGGDTQYF
DNA: TGTGCCAGTAGTATTATGCGGGGGGGTGGAGATACGCAGTATTTT

J: TRBJ2-1
size: NA
V: TRBV29-1
D: TRBD2
CDR3: CSVEGLAAYNEQFF
DNA: TGCAGCGTTGAAGGACTAGCAGCCTACAATGAGCAGTTCTTC

J: TRBJ2-7
size: NA
V: TRBV5-1
D: TRBD1
CDR3: CASSSTGDQYEQYF
DNA: TGCGCCAGCAGCTCAACAGGGGATCAGTACGAGCAGTACTTC

J: TRBJ1-1
size: NA
V: TRBV12-1
D: NA
CDR3: CASSFPIQGNTEAFF
DNA: TGTGCCAGCAGCTTCCCGATACAGGGGAACACTGAAGCTTTCTTT

J: TRBJ2-2
size: once
V: TRBV2
D: TRBD2
CDR3: CASSEESGGLTGELFF
DNA: TGTGCCAGCAGTGAAGAGTCGGGGGGGCTCACCGGGGAGCTGTTTTTT

J: TRBJ2-5
size: NA
V: TRBV2
D: TRBD2
CDR3: CASRKTSGGQETQYF
DNA: TGTGCCAGCAGGAAGACTAGCGGGGGGCAAGAGACCCAGTACTTC

J: TRBJ2-2
size: few
V: TRBV5-1
D: TRBD2
CDR3: CASSLTFETSGPGGELFF
DNA: TGCGCCAGCAGCTTGACATTTGAGACTAGCGGGCCGGGCGGGGAGCTGTTTTTT